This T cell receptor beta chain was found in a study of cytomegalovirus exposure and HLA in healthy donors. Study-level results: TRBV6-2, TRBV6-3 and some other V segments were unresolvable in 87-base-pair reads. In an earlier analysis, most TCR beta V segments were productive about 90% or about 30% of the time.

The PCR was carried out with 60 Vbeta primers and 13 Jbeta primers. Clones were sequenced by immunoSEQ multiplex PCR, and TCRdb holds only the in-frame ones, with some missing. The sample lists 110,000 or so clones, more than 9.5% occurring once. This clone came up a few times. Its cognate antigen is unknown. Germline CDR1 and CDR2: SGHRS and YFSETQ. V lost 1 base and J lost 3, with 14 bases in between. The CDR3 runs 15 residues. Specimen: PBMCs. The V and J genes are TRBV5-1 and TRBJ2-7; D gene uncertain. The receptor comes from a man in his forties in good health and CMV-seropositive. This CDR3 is CASSLLEPFIYEQYF. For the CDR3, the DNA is TGCGCCAGCAGCTTGTTAGAGCCCTTCATCTACGAGCAGTACTTC.